Shown below are 30 T cell receptor beta chains from a single sample sequenced in a study of blood T cell repertoires in COVID-19. TCRdb's table, derived via immunoSEQ multiplex PCR, lists solely in-frame clones and lacks some. The table has fewer than 150,000 clones, 60% to 85% seen once. Source material: peripheral blood. The receptors were sampled from a man older than 75 with acute or convalescent COVID-19.

The DNA of the CDR3 is TGCGCCAGCAGCGCCCGGGACAGCGGACAAGAGACCCAGTACTTC. Its protein is CASSARDSGQETQYF. The chain has TRBV5-1 and TRBJ2-5, with 7 bases fitting TRBD1. The trim removed 4 bases at V and 2 bases at J, leaving 8 bases unmatched. Per the germline V gene, CDR1 is SGHRS and CDR2 is YFSETQ. CDR3 size: 15 residues.

Only one count was recorded for this clone. V is TRBV6-5 and J is TRBJ1-3; 8 bases fit TRBD1. This CDR3 contains 15 residues. Germline-derived CDR1 and CDR2 are MNHEY and SVGAGI. V dropped 6 bases and J dropped 3; count of bases not matched to a gene: 7. The CDR3, as DNA: TGTGCCAGCAGGGACAGGGAGGTGGGTGGAAACACCATATATTTT. Residues: CASRDREVGGNTIYF.

The J gene is TRBJ2-7, the V gene TRBV7-9; D is ambiguous. This CDR3 is 16 amino acids long. Germline CDR1 SEHNR, CDR2 FQNEAQ (reference sequence). V was shortened by 4 bases and J by 0 bases, with 16 bases between the two germline ends. The CDR3 loop is CASSSTGGRSSYEQYF. CDR3 nucleotide sequence: TGTGCCAGCAGCTCCACTGGTGGCCGGAGCTCCTACGAGCAGTACTTC.

The chain has TRBV19 and TRBJ2-3, with 11 bases that match TRBD2. This CDR3 contains 15 residues. Germline loops: CDR1 LNHDA, CDR2 SQIVND (reference sequence). J was trimmed by 3 bases and V by 3 bases; bases with no gene match: 2. The CDR3 is CASSMTSGATDTQYF. The CDR3 DNA follows: TGTGCCAGTAGTATGACTAGCGGGGCAACAGATACGCAGTATTTT.

The chain couples TRBV4-2 to TRBJ2-1, with 10 bases aligning to TRBD2. The CDR3 has 15 amino acids. Germline V gene data show CDR1 as LGHNA and CDR2 as YNFKEQ. With V trimmed by 1 base and J by 8 bases, 5 bases remained unmatched. The CDR3 nucleotides are TGTGCCAGCAGCCAAGCTAGCGGGGGTCCTCATGAGCAGTTCTTC. Its translation: CASSQASGGPHEQFF.

This chain links TRBV4-1 with TRBJ1-5; 8 bases align to TRBD1. Germline loops: CDR1 MGHRA, CDR2 YSYEKL. The V segment lost 3 bases and the J segment 6 bases; nucleotides outside the gene matches: 7. The CDR3 consists of 15 residues. CDR3 in amino acids: CASSHSGQGSQPQHF. CDR3 sequence (DNA): TGCGCCAGCAGCCACTCAGGACAGGGTAGTCAGCCCCAGCATTTT.

The chain joins TRBV6-5 to TRBJ1-1; D might be TRBD1 (5 bases). The CDR3 has 13 residues. V lost 2 bases to trimming and J lost 6 bases, with 10 bases between them. Germline V CDR1 and CDR2: MNHEY, SVGAGI. The CDR3 sequence: CASSYMGGAEAFF. DNA for the CDR3: TGTGCCAGCAGTTACATGGGGGGAGCTGAAGCTTTCTTT.

About this clone itself: The sample has other DNA sequences that encode this CDR3 too. The V and J genes are TRBV24-1 and TRBJ2-5; maybe TRBD2 (5 bases). This CDR3 has 14 residues. Germline loops: CDR1 KGHDR, CDR2 SFDVKD. Trimming shortened V by 1 base and J by 5 bases, and 10 bases separated the two germline ends. CDR3 sequence: CATSDFRGSETQYF. As DNA, the CDR3 is TGTGCCACCAGTGATTTCAGAGGGTCTGAGACCCAGTACTTC.

V usage is TRBV23-1 and J usage is TRBJ2-7; TRBD1 matches at 10 bases. TRBV23-1 is treated as an ORF (open reading frame) with a function not yet certain. V lost 10 bases to trimming and J lost 1 base; unmatched junction nucleotides: 7. This CDR3 contains 14 residues. The CDR3 DNA is TGCGCCAACCCGCGGACAGGGGGGTCCTACGAGCAGTACTTC. This encodes CANPRTGGSYEQYF.

The chain recombines TRBV6-6 with TRBJ2-3, with 11 bases fitting TRBD1. V lost 6 bases and J lost 4; bases outside the gene matches: 9. Per germline, CDR1 MNHNY and CDR2 SVGAGI (reference sequence). This CDR3 has 16 amino acids. This CDR3 is CASRPPGQGVADTQYF. DNA for the CDR3: TGTGCCAGCAGACCTCCGGGACAGGGGGTGGCAGATACGCAGTATTTT.

This clone was seen more than once but under ten times. This chain uses TRBV7-2 with TRBJ1-3, with D maybe TRBD1 (5 bases). CDR1 and CDR2 from the germline V gene are SGHTA and FQGNSA. V was cut by 5 bases and J by 3 bases, with 14 bases left in between. CDR3 length equals 15 residues. CDR3 coding DNA: TGTGCCAGCAGCCCCACGGGAGGGGATGGAAACACCATATATTTT. It yields the protein CASSPTGGDGNTIYF.

This chain links TRBV3-1 (or the pseudogene TRBV3-2) with TRBJ2-7; possibly TRBD1 for D (6 bases). Germline values: CDR1 LGHDT, CDR2 YNNKEL (reference sequence). V dropped 3 bases and J dropped 2 bases, with 20 bases sitting between them. The CDR3 spans 17 residues. The DNA for the CDR3 is TGTGCCAGCAGCCACCCGTTCGGACAGAAGCCCCCCTACGAGCAGTACTTC. It codes for CASSHPFGQKPPYEQYF.

The rearrangement links TRBV7-9 to TRBJ2-3; 14 bases match TRBD2. This CDR3 has 16 residues. The V gene's germline CDR1 is SEHNR and CDR2 FQNEAQ (reference sequence). The V gene end was trimmed by 3 bases and the J gene end by 5 bases; junction bases not matched to a gene: 4. DNA for the CDR3: TGTGCCAGCAGCTTCGGGACTAGCGGGGGAGGAGATACGCAGTATTTT. Translated: CASSFGTSGGGDTQYF.

J is TRBJ1-3 and V is TRBV5-1; 10 positions match TRBD1. The V and J ends lost 0 bases and 8 bases, in that order; junction bases with no gene match: 11. The germline gives CDR1 SGHRS, CDR2 YFSETQ. The CDR3 runs to 17 residues. The CDR3: CASSLGWGQGSRDTIYF. CDR3 nucleotide sequence: TGCGCCAGCAGCTTGGGCTGGGGACAGGGGTCTAGAGACACCATATATTTT. The whole variable domain, remainder taken from reference TRBV5-1 and TRBJ1-3, is KAGVTQTPRYLIKTRGQQVTLSCSPISGHRSVSWYQQTPGQGLQFLFEYFSETQRNKGNFPGRFSGRQFSNSRSEMNVSTLELGDSALYLCASSLGWGQGSRDTIYFGEGSWLTVV.

J is TRBJ2-5 and V is TRBV6-2 or TRBV6-3; D unclear. Between the trimmed V and J ends, which lost 6 bases and 9 bases, there was a span of 11 bases. The CDR3 runs 11 residues. CDR1 and CDR2 from the germline V gene are MNHEY and SVGEGT. CDR3 bases: TGTGCCAGCAGCTCCCTCTTGTCCCAGTACTTC. This sequence encodes CASSSLLSQYF.

This clone was seen once. The chain employs TRBV28 and TRBJ2-7; 12 bases fit TRBD1. CDR3 length: 14 residues. Per the germline V gene, CDR1 is MDHEN and CDR2 is SYDVKM. Trimming removed 7 bases from V and 4 bases from J; junction bases left unmatched: 5. The CDR3 region is CASIGGQGAYEQYF. The CDR3 DNA is TGTGCCAGCATCGGGGGACAGGGGGCTTACGAGCAGTACTTC.

The J gene is TRBJ1-1, the V gene TRBV10-3, with D uncertain. This CDR3 spans 12 amino acids. V was clipped by 3 bases and J by 2 bases, with 4 bases between them. The germline gives CDR1 ENHRY, CDR2 SYGVKD. The CDR3 here is CAISDVNTEAFF. CDR3 DNA: TGTGCCATCAGTGATGTAAACACTGAAGCTTTCTTT.

This clone was found a few times. The chain has TRBV28 and TRBJ1-2, with TRBD1 matching over 7 bases. This CDR3 is 16 amino acids long. Germline CDR1 MDHEN, CDR2 SYDVKM. After removal of 5 bases from V and 0 bases from J, the junction contained 9 bases not matched to a gene. CDR3 residues: CASSAPDRRSNYGYTF. Written as DNA, the CDR3 is TGTGCCAGCAGTGCCCCGGACAGGCGCTCTAACTATGGCTACACCTTC.

The genes are TRBV10-3 and TRBJ1-4; a possible D gene is TRBD1 (6 bases). There are 16 residues in the CDR3. Trimming took 4 bases from V and 0 from J, leaving 12 bases between them. Germline-derived CDR1 and CDR2 are ENHRY and SYGVKD. Here the CDR3 DNA reads TGTGCCATCAGTGGAGACAGGCCCGCAACTAATGAAAAACTGTTTTTT. It is translated as CAISGDRPATNEKLFF.

The genes are TRBV20-1 and TRBJ2-7; possible D gene TRBD1, 5 bases. CDR1 and CDR2 from the germline V gene are DFQATT and SNEGSKA (reference sequence). Deletions cut 3 bases from V and 0 bases from J, with 15 bases between. The CDR3 length is 15 residues. The CDR3: CSASLRKGNSYEQYF. The CDR3 nucleotides read TGCAGTGCTAGTTTGAGAAAGGGGAACTCCTACGAGCAGTACTTC.

V usage is TRBV11-2 and J usage is TRBJ2-3, with 8 bases matching TRBD2. The CDR3 has 16 amino acids. The germline CDR1 and CDR2 sequences are SGHAT and FQNNGV. With V trimmed by 1 base and J by 14 bases, 17 bases remained unmatched. CDR3 loop: CASSLVAGGKLWEVYF. The DNA for the CDR3 is TGTGCCAGCAGCTTAGTTGCGGGGGGCAAATTGTGGGAGGTGTATTTT. The full variable domain, with the rest looked up from reference TRBV11-2 and TRBJ2-3, is EAGVAQSPRYKIIEKRQSVAFWCNPISGHATLYWYQQILGQGPKLLIQFQNNGVVDDSQLPKDRFSAERLKGVDSTLKIQPAKLEDSAVYLCASSLVAGGKLWEVYFGPGTRLTVL.

J is TRBJ1-3 and V is TRBV27; 7 bases fit TRBD1. Per germline, CDR1 MNHEY and CDR2 SMNVEV (reference sequence). The CDR3 loop spans 14 amino acids. Trimming cost V 6 bases and J 0 bases; bases outside gene matches: 2. The CDR3 sequence is CASSRQGSGNTIYF. The CDR3 DNA reads TGTGCCAGCAGCCGACAGGGCTCTGGAAACACCATATATTTT.

V gene TRBV5-1 combines with J gene TRBJ2-7, with TRBD1 identical over 8 bases. CDR1 is SGHRS, CDR2 YFSETQ, per germline. The CDR3 sequence is 14 residues long. The V gene end was trimmed by 5 bases and the J gene end by 2 bases; junction bases not matched to a gene: 6. CDR3 residues: CASRFGTGAYEQYF. As DNA, the CDR3 is TGCGCCAGCAGGTTCGGGACAGGAGCCTACGAGCAGTACTTC.

The chain uses TRBV5-1 and TRBJ1-2; no firm D call. Germline CDR1 and CDR2: SGHRS and YFSETQ. The CDR3 length is 14 residues. Trimming took 0 bases from V and 2 from J, leaving 8 bases between them. The CDR3 DNA is TGCGCCAGCAGCTTGGCCTCAGTCAACTATGGCTACACCTTC. Protein sequence: CASSLASVNYGYTF.

This chain connects TRBV5-1 to TRBJ1-4; unclear D gene. The CDR3 has 16 amino acids. V lost 0 bases to trimming and J lost 1 base, with 10 bases between them. Germline CDR1 reads SGHRS; CDR2 reads YFSETQ. The CDR3 protein is CASSLAYRGTNEKLFF. The CDR3 bases are TGCGCCAGCAGCTTGGCATACCGGGGAACTAATGAAAAACTGTTTTTT.

The chain couples TRBV7-8 to TRBJ2-7; 12 bases are shared with TRBD1. The length of the CDR3 is 20 residues. With 1 base clipped from V and 3 bases from J, the junction kept 16 bases outside the gene matches. Germline V gives CDR1 SGHVS, CDR2 FQNEAQ. For the CDR3, the DNA is TGTGCCAGCAGCTTAGGTTTACTAAAGGGGGGGACAGGGGGCCACTACGAGCAGTACTTC. Its translation is CASSLGLLKGGTGGHYEQYF.

The V call is TRBV2, the J call TRBJ1-2; 9 nucleotides match TRBD1. V shed 7 bases, J shed 4 bases, and the junction held 7 bases outside the gene matches. CDR3 length: 14 residues. Germline assignment: CDR1 SNHLY and CDR2 FYNNEI. This CDR3 is CASTTGTGSYGYTF. The CDR3 DNA reads as TGTGCCAGCACCACCGGGACAGGGAGCTATGGCTACACCTTC.

This chain links TRBV9 with TRBJ2-7, with D uncertain. The germline V and J ends were trimmed by 0 bases and 0 bases, with 10 bases remaining between them. Germline assignment: CDR1 SGDLS and CDR2 YYNGEE. The CDR3 totals 15 residues. The chain's CDR3 is CASSVGVLSSYEQYF. The DNA of the CDR3 is TGTGCCAGCAGCGTAGGAGTACTTAGCTCCTACGAGCAGTACTTC.

This chain links TRBV5-1 with TRBJ2-3; TRBD1 might be the D (8 bases). CDR3 length: 17 amino acids. Per germline, CDR1 SGHRS and CDR2 YFSETQ. Trimming shortened V by 3 bases and J by 3 bases, and 20 bases separated the two germline ends. DNA of the CDR3: TGCGCCAGCAGCTCGGGGGGACAGGCAAGGCGGACAGATACGCAGTATTTT. As protein: CASSSGGQARRTDTQYF.

The V and J genes are TRBV19 and TRBJ2-2; 7 nucleotides align to TRBD1. CDR1 and CDR2 (germline): LNHDA, SQIVND (reference sequence). The CDR3 consists of 17 residues. J lost 0 bases, V lost 8 bases, and 12 bases had no gene match. The chain's CDR3 is CASGFPRGRPNTGELFF. CDR3 DNA: TGTGCCAGTGGCTTCCCTAGGGGGCGGCCGAACACCGGGGAGCTGTTTTTT.